These 25 T cell receptor beta chains came from one sample sequenced in a study of T cell responses to AZD1222 COVID-19 vaccine. Only in-frame clones appear in the TCRdb table, and some are missing; sequencing was by immunoSEQ multiplex PCR. Of 130,000 to 150,000 clones in the sample, roughly 91% were seen once. The sequencing used peripheral blood, collected on day 0 of AZD1222 vaccination. The receptors stem from an adult in good health.

This clone was observed a single time. The rearrangement links TRBV7-2 to TRBJ1-5, with D possibly TRBD1 on 5 matching bases. The V end lost 1 base, the J end lost 6 bases, and 13 bases lay between the germline ends. The germline gives CDR1 SGHTA, CDR2 FQGNSA. The CDR3 is 15 residues long. The CDR3 sequence: CASSLVGDGLQPQHF. The CDR3 DNA follows: TGTGCCAGCAGCTTAGTCGGGGACGGTCTTCAGCCCCAGCATTTT.

This sequence joins TRBV9 and TRBJ1-1; TRBD1 agrees at 12 bases. This CDR3 has 16 amino acids. The ends lost 2 bases at V and 0 bases at J; junction bases unmatched: 2. Germline V CDR1 and CDR2: SGDLS, YYNGEE. The CDR3 spells CASSVGTGGLNTEAFF. The CDR3 DNA is TGTGCCAGCAGCGTTGGGACAGGGGGCCTGAACACTGAAGCTTTCTTT.

The chain employs TRBV6-5 and TRBJ2-2; unclear D gene. Germline CDR1 and CDR2: MNHEY and SVGAGI. Trimming took 3 bases from V and 6 from J, leaving 5 bases between them. This CDR3 is built from 12 residues. In DNA form, the CDR3 reads TGTGCCAGCAGTTATCAGGCCGGGGAGCTGTTTTTT. Its protein product is CASSYQAGELFF.

The chain employs TRBV6-6 and TRBJ2-4; D tentatively fits TRBD1 or TRBD2 (6 bases each). The CDR3 extends over 18 amino acids. Trimming pared 8 bases from V and 8 bases from J, leaving 31 bases between. Germline V gene data show CDR1 as MNHNY and CDR2 as SVGAGI (reference sequence). The CDR3 region has the DNA TGTGCCAGCCGTCGGACCGGCCGGGGGCGTATCGGAGTCGACATTCAGTACTTC. Protein: CASRRTGRGRIGVDIQYF.

This sequence joins TRBV6-5 and TRBJ2-7; D remains ambiguous. V lost 3 bases and J 5 bases, leaving 5 bases between the germline ends. Germline loops: CDR1 MNHEY, CDR2 SVGAGI. The CDR3 extends over 11 amino acids. CDR3 amino acids: CASSYLNEQYF. In DNA form, the CDR3 reads TGTGCCAGCAGTTATCTTAACGAGCAGTACTTC.

The CDR3 sequence: CASRRDLVSYEQYF. The CDR3 coding sequence is TGTGCCAGCCGGCGGGACCTCGTGTCCTACGAGCAGTACTTC. V and J are TRBV4-2 and TRBJ2-7; tentative D call: TRBD2 (6 bases). The CDR3 loop spans 14 amino acids. Germline V CDR1 and CDR2: LGHNA, YNFKEQ. V lost 8 bases and J 1 base, leaving 15 bases between the germline ends.

V gene TRBV5-1 combines with J gene TRBJ1-1, with 7 bases matching TRBD1. Germline-derived CDR1 and CDR2 are SGHRS and YFSETQ. Trimming cost V 4 bases and J 2 bases; bases outside gene matches: 8. This CDR3 has 15 residues. The CDR3 DNA sequence: TGCGCCAGCAGCGCGGGTGGGACAGCTAACACTGAAGCTTTCTTT. Its translation is CASSAGGTANTEAFF.

V is TRBV18 and J is TRBJ2-7; D is perhaps TRBD1 or TRBD2 (6 bases each). CDR1 and CDR2 from the germline V gene are KGHSH and LQKENI. The CDR3 loop spans 15 amino acids. Trimming took off 3 bases at V and 2 bases at J, with 14 bases between the two ends. CDR3 coding DNA: TGTGCCAGCTCACCTTCCGGGGGCGGAACCTACGAGCAGTACTTC. It translates to CASSPSGGGTYEQYF. Using reference TRBV18 and TRBJ2-7 for the parts outside the CDR3, the full variable domain is NAGVMQNPRHLVRRRGQEARLRCSPMKGHSHVYWYRQLPEEGLKFMVYLQKENIIDESGMPKERFSAEFPKEGPSILRIQQVVRGDSAAYFCASSPSGGGTYEQYFGPGTRLTVT.

V and J are TRBV27 and TRBJ2-1, with D unclear. This CDR3 is 14 amino acids long. The germline gives CDR1 MNHEY, CDR2 SMNVEV (reference sequence). Between the trimmed V and J ends, which lost 7 bases and 2 bases, there was a span of 12 bases. In nucleotides, the CDR3 is TGTGCCAGCAAACCAGACGAGACCTACAATGAGCAGTTCTTC. This codes for CASKPDETYNEQFF.

The rearrangement uses TRBV5-4 and TRBJ2-2; possible D gene TRBD2, 6 bases. The CDR3 is made up of 15 amino acids. V dropped 3 bases and J dropped 6 bases, with 15 bases sitting between them. The germline V gene has CDR1 SGHNT and CDR2 YYREEE (reference sequence). DNA for the CDR3: TGTGCCAGCAGCTCGCGGGGTAGGGGAGCCGGGGAGCTGTTTTTT. Translating gives CASSSRGRGAGELFF.

The CDR3 nucleotides are TGTGCCACCAGCAGACGGGGGGGCCGGGAGACCCAGTACTTC. As protein: CATSRRGGRETQYF. V and J are TRBV15 and TRBJ2-5, with TRBD2 matching 8 bases. Germline V gives CDR1 LNHNV, CDR2 YYDKDF (reference sequence). The CDR3 is made up of 14 amino acids. Losses at the gene ends were 2 bases for V and 5 bases for J; bases not matched to a gene: 4.

The genes are TRBV5-4 and TRBJ2-7; 10 nucleotides line up with TRBD1. V lost 2 bases to trimming and J lost 2 bases; unmatched junction nucleotides: 4. Per the germline V gene, CDR1 is SGHNT and CDR2 is YYREEE (reference sequence). The CDR3 covers 15 residues. The CDR3 here is CASSLGDRGAYEQYF. DNA for the CDR3: TGTGCCAGCAGCTTAGGGGACAGGGGCGCCTACGAGCAGTACTTC.

DNA of the CDR3: TGCGCCAGCAGCCAAGATTTACGAACAGGGCGAGGAAGCAATCAGCCCCAGCATTTT. Translation gives CASSQDLRTGRGSNQPQHF. This rearrangement joins TRBV4-1 to TRBJ1-5; TRBD1 is a possible D gene (6 bases). Trimming stripped 0 bases from V and 1 base from J, with 19 bases between. CDR1 MGHRA and CDR2 YSYEKL come from the germline V gene. The CDR3 is 19 amino acids.

This rearrangement joins TRBV6-5 to TRBJ1-3; no clear D gene. Germline V gene sequence: CDR1 MNHEY, CDR2 SVGAGI. CDR3 length equals 12 residues. Trimming removed 11 bases at V and 0 bases at J, with 8 bases between. The CDR3 DNA reads as TGTGCCTGCATCTACTCTGGAAACACCATATATTTT. Protein: CACIYSGNTIYF.

The rearrangement uses TRBV6-4 and TRBJ2-7, with 9 bases matching TRBD1. CDR3 length: 18 residues. V was clipped by 4 bases and J by 0 bases; unmatched bases: 13. Germline V gene lookup returns CDR1 MRHNA and CDR2 SNTAGT. The CDR3 region has the DNA TGTGCCAGCAGTGGGGGGACAGGGTCTTCCAAAAGCTCCTACGAGCAGTACTTC. Translation: CASSGGTGSSKSSYEQYF.

The rearrangement links TRBV7-3 to TRBJ1-2; D is possibly TRBD1 (5 bases). The germline gives CDR1 SGHTA, CDR2 FQGTGA. The CDR3 covers 14 residues. Trimming took off 5 bases at V and 7 bases at J, with 17 bases between the two ends. The CDR3 loop reads CASSPGGGVSGYTF. CDR3 nucleotides: TGTGCCAGCAGCCCCGGTGGAGGGGTTAGTGGCTACACCTTC.

The rearrangement joins TRBV6-1 to TRBJ2-7; D ambiguous. This CDR3 comprises 11 residues. CDR1 and CDR2 (germline): MNHNS, SASEGT. V was cut by 3 bases and J by 5 bases, with 5 bases left in between. The CDR3 DNA reads as TGTGCCAGCAGTGAGACTGACGAGCAGTACTTC. It is translated as CASSETDEQYF.

This sequence joins TRBV11-2 and TRBJ1-1, with D unclear. The germline V gene encodes CDR1 SGHAT and CDR2 FQNNGV. The CDR3 contains 13 residues. With 5 bases removed from V and 1 base from J, the gap between germline ends came to 8 bases. The CDR3 nucleotides read TGTGCCAGCAGCCCCCTAACGAACACTGAAGCTTTCTTT. This sequence encodes CASSPLTNTEAFF.

The V call is TRBV7-9, the J call TRBJ2-3; no firm D call. The germline V and J ends were trimmed by 6 bases and 0 bases, with 10 bases remaining between them. CDR1 and CDR2 (germline): SEHNR, FQNEAQ (reference sequence). The CDR3 covers 14 residues. The CDR3 region has the DNA TGTGCCAGCAGTCCACGGGCTAGCACAGATACGCAGTATTTT. It encodes CASSPRASTDTQYF. The full variable domain, completed using reference TRBV7-9 and TRBJ2-3, is DTGVSQNPRHKITKRGQNVTFRCDPISEHNRLYWYRQTLGQGPEFLTYFQNEAQLEKSRLLSDRFSAERPKGSFSTLEIQRTEQGDSAMYLCASSPRASTDTQYFGPGTRLTVL.

The chain has TRBV29-1 and TRBJ2-7, with 10 nucleotides matching TRBD1. Germline V gene sequence: CDR1 SQVTM, CDR2 ANQGSEA. J gave up 2 bases and V 4 bases, and 2 bases lay outside the gene matches. The CDR3 totals 13 residues. This chain's CDR3 is CSVGDRGAYEQYF. CDR3 in DNA: TGCAGCGTTGGGGACAGGGGAGCCTACGAGCAGTACTTC.

The chain links TRBV9 to TRBJ1-3; 8 bases agree with TRBD1. The junction had 4 bases not matched to a gene; V was cut back by 4 bases and J by 4 bases. The CDR3 is 14 residues long. The germline V gene encodes CDR1 SGDLS and CDR2 YYNGEE. CDR3 region: CASSPRTGGNTIYF. CDR3 coding DNA: TGTGCCAGCAGCCCGCGGACAGGGGGAAACACCATATATTTT.

This sequence joins TRBV7-9 and TRBJ2-5; D is ambiguous. Germline V lookup: CDR1 SEHNR, CDR2 FQNEAQ (reference sequence). CDR3 length: 12 amino acids. The V gene lost 6 bases and the J gene lost 4 bases, with 9 bases spanning the gap. Here the CDR3 reads CASSFALETQYF. CDR3 in DNA: TGTGCCAGCAGTTTCGCCTTAGAGACCCAGTACTTC.

The rearrangement joins TRBV24-1 to TRBJ1-1, with 8 bases that match TRBD1. Trimming took 4 bases from V and 7 from J; bases not matched to a gene: 1. CDR3 length equals 12 residues. Germline-derived CDR1 and CDR2 are KGHDR and SFDVKD. The CDR3 DNA reads as TGTGCCACCAGTGAGGGGACAGGTGAAGCTTTCTTT. This translates into CATSEGTGEAFF.

The chain carries TRBV11-2 and TRBJ1-3; D uncertain. The CDR3 is made up of 15 amino acids. Germline V lookup: CDR1 SGHAT, CDR2 FQNNGV. V was cut by 5 bases and J by 1 base, with 12 bases left in between. The CDR3 DNA reads TGTGCCAGCAGCCCGGCGGCGGGGTCTGGAAACACCATATATTTT. Its translation is CASSPAAGSGNTIYF.

The chain links TRBV11-3 to TRBJ2-1; TRBD1 aligns across 8 bases. CDR1 is SGHNT, CDR2 YENEEA, per germline. Trimming cost V 4 bases and J 6 bases; bases outside gene matches: 8. The CDR3 has 15 amino acids. The CDR3 loop is CASSSQGARVNEQFF. The CDR3 nucleotides are TGTGCCAGCAGCTCGCAGGGGGCCCGGGTCAATGAGCAGTTCTTC. Full variable domain (remainder filled in from reference TRBV11-3 and TRBJ2-1): EAGVVQSPRYKIIEKKQPVAFWCNPISGHNTLYWYLQNLGQGPELLIRYENEEAVDDSQLPKDRFSAERLKGVDSTLKIQPAELGDSAVYLCASSSQGARVNEQFFGPGTRLTVL.